The 10 T cell receptor beta chains reported below all come from one sample, sequenced in a study of shared clonotypes between healthy human individuals. Method: immunoSEQ multiplex PCR; TCRdb's copy keeps in-frame clones and lacks some. The repertoire holds about 2.3 million clones, with about nine tenths as singletons. Input material: naive CD4+ T cells from PBMCs. Subset of the sample: CD45RA+ positively selected. The receptors were sampled from a man younger than 30 in good health. Some clones in this sample may be carry-over from other donors' samples.

This clone occurred a few times. This chain connects TRBV2 to TRBJ1-1; D remains unclear. This CDR3 comprises 15 residues. Trimming left V 4 bases short and J 5 bases short, with 17 bases between. Germline CDR1 SNHLY, CDR2 FYNNEI. CDR3 sequence: CASSGVSMLATEAFF. CDR3 DNA sequence: TGTGCCAGCAGTGGTGTTTCTATGTTAGCGACTGAAGCTTTCTTT. Variable domain in full (rest from reference TRBV2 and TRBJ1-1): EPEVTQTPSHQVTQMGQEVILRCVPISNHLYFYWYRQILGQKVEFLVSFYNNEISEKSEIFDDQFSVERPDGSNFTLKIRSTKLEDSAMYFCASSGVSMLATEAFFGQGTRLTVV.

This clone was recorded a few times. The sample carries other DNA sequences with the same CDR3. V is TRBV4-2 and J is TRBJ1-2; no clear D. Trimming cost V 0 bases and J 2 bases, with 7 bases left between them. The CDR3 is made up of 14 amino acids. The germline V gene has CDR1 LGHNA and CDR2 YNFKEQ. The CDR3: CASSQDPANYGYTF. In DNA, the CDR3 is TGTGCCAGCAGCCAAGATCCAGCGAACTATGGCTACACCTTC.

Concerning this clone itself: This specimen includes other DNA sequences encoding the same CDR3. V and J are TRBV7-3 and TRBJ2-5, with D unresolved. The CDR3 covers 14 residues. The germline CDR1 and CDR2 sequences are SGHTA and FQGTGA. V lost 0 bases, J lost 2 bases, and 7 bases lay in between. The DNA of the CDR3 is TGTGCCAGCAGCTTAACGGGAAGACAAGAGACCCAGTACTTC. Its translation: CASSLTGRQETQYF.

The rearrangement links TRBV7-3 to TRBJ2-3; D perhaps matches TRBD2 (7 bases). Germline assignment: CDR1 SGHTA and CDR2 FQGTGA. The CDR3 length is 14 residues. V lost 8 bases to trimming and J lost 2 bases, with 14 bases between them. DNA for the CDR3: TGTGCCAGCGGGGGGGCGAGACCCACAGATACGCAGTATTTT. The encoded protein is CASGGARPTDTQYF.

The rearrangement links TRBV4-2 to TRBJ2-2, with a weak D call TRBD1 (6 bases). Germline CDR1 reads LGHNA; CDR2 reads YNFKEQ. This CDR3 is built from 16 residues. Between the trimmed V and J ends, which lost 0 bases and 6 bases, there was a span of 14 bases. Here the CDR3 reads CASSQDEAGVSGELFF. CDR3 DNA: TGTGCCAGCAGCCAAGATGAGGCAGGGGTATCCGGGGAGCTGTTTTTT.

A note on this clone: Other nucleotide sequences in the sample specify the same CDR3. The chain combines TRBV29-1 with TRBJ1-1; D may be TRBD1 (6 bases). The CDR3 covers 13 residues. The germline CDR1 and CDR2 sequences are SQVTM and ANQGSEA. The germline V and J ends were trimmed by 7 bases and 3 bases, with 15 bases remaining between them. The CDR3 spells CSARQGWDTEAFF. CDR3 DNA sequence: TGCAGCGCCCGGCAGGGGTGGGACACTGAAGCTTTCTTT.

V and J are TRBV7-3 and TRBJ2-3; TRBD2 aligns across 7 bases. The CDR3 is made up of 16 amino acids. Germline V gives CDR1 SGHTA, CDR2 FQGTGA. V dropped 2 bases and J dropped 4; count of bases not matched to a gene: 9. In nucleotides, the CDR3 is TGTGCCAGCAGCTTATTGGGACTAACGGGGGCAGATACGCAGTATTTT. Its protein is CASSLLGLTGADTQYF.

This clone was counted a single time. J is TRBJ1-1 and V is TRBV28, with TRBD1 as a possible D gene (5 bases). This CDR3 spans 15 amino acids. With 5 bases removed from V and 8 bases from J, the gap between germline ends came to 21 bases. Germline assignment: CDR1 MDHEN and CDR2 SYDVKM. CDR3 sequence (DNA): TGTGCCAGCAGTCCCCCGAAACCGGGACGGTCAGAAGCTTTCTTT. Amino acids: CASSPPKPGRSEAFF. The whole variable domain, remainder taken from reference TRBV28 and TRBJ1-1, is DVKVTQSSRYLVKRTGEKVFLECVQDMDHENMFWYRQDPGLGLRLIYFSYDVKMKEKGDIPEGYSVSREKKERFSLILESASTNQTSMYLCASSPPKPGRSEAFFGQGTRLTVV.

This chain uses TRBV2 with TRBJ2-1; perhaps TRBD2 as D (6 bases). V shed 2 bases and J shed 6 bases, with 11 bases lying between them. From germline, CDR1 is SNHLY and CDR2 FYNNEI. The CDR3 consists of 14 residues. This CDR3 reads CASSELAYGNEQFF. CDR3 coding DNA: TGTGCCAGCAGTGAACTAGCGTATGGCAATGAGCAGTTCTTC.

The chain uses TRBV5-6 and TRBJ1-4, with D perhaps TRBD1 (5 bases). The germline gives CDR1 SGHDT, CDR2 YYEEEE. CDR3 length equals 14 residues. The V end was cut by 1 base, the J end by 7 bases, with 11 bases between. CDR3 loop: CASSLWGTVEKLFF. The CDR3 DNA follows: TGTGCCAGCAGCTTGTGGGGGACGGTTGAAAAACTGTTTTTT.